Listed below are T cell receptor beta chains from one sample, sequenced in a study of cytomegalovirus exposure and HLA in healthy donors. Sequenced by immunoSEQ multiplex PCR; TCRdb stores in-frame clones only, minus some. The sample has roughly 130,000 clones, approximately 91% seen once. Sequenced input: PBMCs. The source is a man aged 30-40 years in good health and CMV-seronegative. Both conserved end residues are part of each CDR3. The order of the fields is J gene, V gene, CDR3 length, D gene, CDR3 protein. The D gene is left open where the match is weak.

j_call: TRBJ2-2
v_call: TRBV10-1
cdr3_length: 14
d_call: .
cdr3_aa: CASSPRDFAGELFF

j_call: TRBJ1-2
v_call: TRBV2
cdr3_length: 13
d_call: TRBD1
cdr3_aa: CASSRDSTYGYTF

j_call: TRBJ2-3
v_call: TRBV5-1
cdr3_length: 16
d_call: .
cdr3_aa: CASSLTGLTSTDTQYF

j_call: TRBJ2-2
v_call: TRBV16
cdr3_length: 15
d_call: .
cdr3_aa: CASSQVDSNTGELFF

j_call: TRBJ2-7
v_call: TRBV5-5
cdr3_length: 15
d_call: TRBD2
cdr3_aa: CASSRNWDYAYEQYF

j_call: TRBJ1-4
v_call: TRBV7-9
cdr3_length: 14
d_call: .
cdr3_aa: CASSIQGSGEKLFF

j_call: TRBJ2-3
v_call: TRBV11-2
cdr3_length: 15
d_call: .
cdr3_aa: CASSLELALAHTQYF

j_call: TRBJ2-6
v_call: TRBV30
cdr3_length: 18
d_call: TRBD1
cdr3_aa: CAWSGPGQVYSGANVLTF

j_call: TRBJ2-2
v_call: TRBV7-2
cdr3_length: 14
d_call: .
cdr3_aa: CASSLFSHTGELFF

j_call: TRBJ1-1
v_call: TRBV19
cdr3_length: 12
d_call: .
cdr3_aa: CACDAGNTEAFF

j_call: TRBJ2-7
v_call: TRBV4-3
cdr3_length: 14
d_call: .
cdr3_aa: CASSQVSPGHEQYF

j_call: TRBJ2-1
v_call: TRBV9
cdr3_length: 16
d_call: TRBD2
cdr3_aa: CASSPRIGLAHNEQFF

j_call: TRBJ2-5
v_call: TRBV27
cdr3_length: 14
d_call: TRBD1
cdr3_aa: CASRRSGGVETQYF

j_call: TRBJ1-1
v_call: TRBV2
cdr3_length: 13
d_call: TRBD1
cdr3_aa: CASRQGAVGEAFF

j_call: TRBJ1-1
v_call: TRBV25-1
cdr3_length: 14
d_call: .
cdr3_aa: CASSSGVMNTEAFF

j_call: TRBJ1-6
v_call: TRBV5-6
cdr3_length: 14
d_call: .
cdr3_aa: CASSLGQTNSPLHF

j_call: TRBJ1-5
v_call: TRBV5-5
cdr3_length: 15
d_call: .
cdr3_aa: CASSRRRGVEQPQHF

j_call: TRBJ2-7
v_call: TRBV21-1
cdr3_length: 13
d_call: .
cdr3_aa: CAGGLAGSYEQYF

j_call: TRBJ2-2
v_call: TRBV14
cdr3_length: 18
d_call: TRBD2
cdr3_aa: CASSSIWSGRPHSGELFF

j_call: TRBJ1-2
v_call: TRBV5-1
cdr3_length: 12
d_call: .
cdr3_aa: CASSSAGGGYTF